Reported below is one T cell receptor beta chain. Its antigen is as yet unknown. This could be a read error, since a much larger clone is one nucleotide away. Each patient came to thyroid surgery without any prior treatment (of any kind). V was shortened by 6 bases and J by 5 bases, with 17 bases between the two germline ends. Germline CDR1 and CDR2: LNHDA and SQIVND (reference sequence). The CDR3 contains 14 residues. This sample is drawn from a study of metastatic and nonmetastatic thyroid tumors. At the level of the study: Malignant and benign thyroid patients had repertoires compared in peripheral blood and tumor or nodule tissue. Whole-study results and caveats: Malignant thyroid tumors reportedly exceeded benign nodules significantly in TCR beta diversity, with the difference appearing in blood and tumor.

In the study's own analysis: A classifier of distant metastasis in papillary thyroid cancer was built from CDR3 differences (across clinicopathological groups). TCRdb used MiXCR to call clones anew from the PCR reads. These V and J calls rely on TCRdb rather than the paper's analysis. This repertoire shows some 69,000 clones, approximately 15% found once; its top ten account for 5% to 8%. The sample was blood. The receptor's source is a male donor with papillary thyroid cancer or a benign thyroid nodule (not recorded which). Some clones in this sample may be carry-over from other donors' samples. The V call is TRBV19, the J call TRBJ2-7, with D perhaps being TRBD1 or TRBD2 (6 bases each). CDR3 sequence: CASSVRGAPNEQYF. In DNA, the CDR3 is TGTGCCAGTAGCGTTAGGGGGGCGCCGAACGAGCAGTACTTC.